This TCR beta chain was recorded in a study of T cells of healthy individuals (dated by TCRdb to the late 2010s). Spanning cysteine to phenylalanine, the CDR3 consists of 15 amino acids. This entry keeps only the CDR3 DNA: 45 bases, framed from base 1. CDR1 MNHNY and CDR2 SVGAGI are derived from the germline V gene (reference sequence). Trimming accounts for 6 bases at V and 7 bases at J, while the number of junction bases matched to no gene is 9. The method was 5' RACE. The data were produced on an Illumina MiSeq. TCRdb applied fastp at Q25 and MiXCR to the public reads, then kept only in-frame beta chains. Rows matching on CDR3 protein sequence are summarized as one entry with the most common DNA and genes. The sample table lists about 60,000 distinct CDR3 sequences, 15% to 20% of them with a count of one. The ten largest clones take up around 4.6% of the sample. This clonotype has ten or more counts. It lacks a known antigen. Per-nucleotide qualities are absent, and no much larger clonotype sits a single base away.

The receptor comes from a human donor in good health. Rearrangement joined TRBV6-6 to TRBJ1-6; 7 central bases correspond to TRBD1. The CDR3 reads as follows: CASRQTGNGNSPLHF. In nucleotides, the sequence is TGTGCCAGCAGGCAGACAGGGAATGGAAATTCACCCCTCCACTTT.